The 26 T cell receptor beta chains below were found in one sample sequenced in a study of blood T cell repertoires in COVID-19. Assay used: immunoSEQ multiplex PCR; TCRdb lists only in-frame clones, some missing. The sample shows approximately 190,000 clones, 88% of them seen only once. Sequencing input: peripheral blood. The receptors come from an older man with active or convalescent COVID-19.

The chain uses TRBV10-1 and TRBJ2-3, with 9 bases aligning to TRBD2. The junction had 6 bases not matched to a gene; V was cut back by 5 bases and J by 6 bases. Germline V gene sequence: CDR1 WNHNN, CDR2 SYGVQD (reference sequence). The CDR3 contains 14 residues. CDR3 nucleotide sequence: TGCGCCAGCAGTTGGCGGGGGGGAAGGGATACGCAGTATTTT. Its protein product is CASSWRGGRDTQYF.

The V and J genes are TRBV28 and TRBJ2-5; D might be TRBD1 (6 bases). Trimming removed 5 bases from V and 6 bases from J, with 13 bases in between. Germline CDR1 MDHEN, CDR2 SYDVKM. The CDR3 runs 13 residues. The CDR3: CASSKQGLKTQYF. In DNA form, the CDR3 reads TGTGCCAGCAGTAAACAGGGTTTAAAGACCCAGTACTTC. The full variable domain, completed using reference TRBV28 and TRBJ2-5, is DVKVTQSSRYLVKRTGEKVFLECVQDMDHENMFWYRQDPGLGLRLIYFSYDVKMKEKGDIPEGYSVSREKKERFSLILESASTNQTSMYLCASSKQGLKTQYFGPGTRLLVL.

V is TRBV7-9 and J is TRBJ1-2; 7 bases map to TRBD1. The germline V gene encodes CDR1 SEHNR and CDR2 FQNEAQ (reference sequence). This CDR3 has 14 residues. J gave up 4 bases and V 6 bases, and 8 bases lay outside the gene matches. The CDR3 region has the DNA TGTGCCAGCAGTTCCGGACAGGCGATCTATGGCTACACCTTC. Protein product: CASSSGQAIYGYTF.

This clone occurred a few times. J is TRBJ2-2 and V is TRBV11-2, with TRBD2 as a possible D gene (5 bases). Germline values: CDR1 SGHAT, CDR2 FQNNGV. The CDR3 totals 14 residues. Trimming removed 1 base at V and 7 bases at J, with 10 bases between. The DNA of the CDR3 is TGTGCCAGCAGCTTAGCCGGGGTGGGCGGGGAGCTGTTTTTT. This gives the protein CASSLAGVGGELFF.

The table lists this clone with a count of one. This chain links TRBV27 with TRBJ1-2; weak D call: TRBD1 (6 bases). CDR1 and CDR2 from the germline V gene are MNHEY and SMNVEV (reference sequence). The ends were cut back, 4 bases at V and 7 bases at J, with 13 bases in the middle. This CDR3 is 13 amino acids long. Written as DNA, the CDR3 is TGTGCCAGCAGTTCAACAGGGAGGGTTGGCTACACCTTC. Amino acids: CASSSTGRVGYTF.

The CDR3 here is CASRDGQNPSYEQYF. CDR3 sequence (DNA): TGTGCCAGTAGGGACGGACAGAACCCTTCCTACGAGCAGTACTTC. The chain combines TRBV19 with TRBJ2-7; D may be TRBD1 (6 bases). The CDR3 consists of 15 residues. V gave up 6 bases and J gave up 1 base, with 16 bases separating them. Germline values: CDR1 LNHDA, CDR2 SQIVND (reference sequence). The variable domain in full, completed from reference TRBV19 and TRBJ2-7, reads DGGITQSPKYLFRKEGQNVTLSCEQNLNHDAMYWYRQDPGQGLRLIYYSQIVNDFQKGDIAEGYSVSREKKESFPLTVTSAQKNPTAFYLCASRDGQNPSYEQYFGPGTRLTVT.

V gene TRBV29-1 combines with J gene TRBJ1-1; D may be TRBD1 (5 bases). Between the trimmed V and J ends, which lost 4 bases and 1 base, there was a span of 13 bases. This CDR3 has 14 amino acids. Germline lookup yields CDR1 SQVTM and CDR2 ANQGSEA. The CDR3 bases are TGCAGCGTTGGGGGGGGGATCACGAACACTGAAGCTTTCTTT. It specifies CSVGGGITNTEAFF.

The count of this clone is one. The CDR3 is CASSQADWALSGYTF. The CDR3 nucleotides read TGCGCCAGCAGCCAAGCAGATTGGGCGCTCTCTGGCTACACCTTC. The chain uses TRBV4-1 and TRBJ1-2; D is undetermined. The CDR3 sequence is 15 residues long. V lost 1 base to trimming and J lost 7 bases, with 16 bases between them. Germline CDR1 is MGHRA and CDR2 is YSYEKL.

DNA for the CDR3: TGTGCCATCAGTGCCGGTCGTCCTAATGAAAAACTGTTTTTT. As protein: CAISAGRPNEKLFF. The chain joins TRBV10-3 to TRBJ1-4, with no clear D. The V gene's germline CDR1 is ENHRY and CDR2 SYGVKD. V lost 4 bases, J lost 3 bases, and 9 bases lay in between. The CDR3 length is 14 residues.

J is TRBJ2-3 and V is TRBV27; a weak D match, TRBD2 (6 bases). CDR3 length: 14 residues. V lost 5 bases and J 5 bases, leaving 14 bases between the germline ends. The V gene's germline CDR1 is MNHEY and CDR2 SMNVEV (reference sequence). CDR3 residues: CASSPGTRLDTQYF. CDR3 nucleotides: TGTGCCAGCAGTCCCGGGACTCGCTTAGATACGCAGTATTTT.

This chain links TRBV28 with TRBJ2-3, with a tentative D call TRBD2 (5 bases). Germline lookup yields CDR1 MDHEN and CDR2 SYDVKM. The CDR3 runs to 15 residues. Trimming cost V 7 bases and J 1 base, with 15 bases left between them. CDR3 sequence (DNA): TGTGCCAGCACGGGGTCGGCAAGACGCACAGATACGCAGTATTTT. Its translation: CASTGSARRTDTQYF. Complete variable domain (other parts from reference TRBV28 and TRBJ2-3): DVKVTQSSRYLVKRTGEKVFLECVQDMDHENMFWYRQDPGLGLRLIYFSYDVKMKEKGDIPEGYSVSREKKERFSLILESASTNQTSMYLCASTGSARRTDTQYFGPGTRLTVL.

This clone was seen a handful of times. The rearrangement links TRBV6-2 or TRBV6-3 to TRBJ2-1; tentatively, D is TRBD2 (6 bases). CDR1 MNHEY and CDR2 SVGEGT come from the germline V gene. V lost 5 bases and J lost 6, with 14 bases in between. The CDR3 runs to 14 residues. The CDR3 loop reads CASSMGGLLNEQFF. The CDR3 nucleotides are TGTGCCAGCAGTATGGGGGGACTTCTCAATGAGCAGTTCTTC.

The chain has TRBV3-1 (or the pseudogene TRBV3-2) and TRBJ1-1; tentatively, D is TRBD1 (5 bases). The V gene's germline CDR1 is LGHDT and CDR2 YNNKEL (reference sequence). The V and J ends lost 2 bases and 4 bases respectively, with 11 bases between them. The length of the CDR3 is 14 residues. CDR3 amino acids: CASSQWGEGTEAFF. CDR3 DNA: TGTGCCAGCAGCCAATGGGGCGAAGGCACTGAAGCTTTCTTT.

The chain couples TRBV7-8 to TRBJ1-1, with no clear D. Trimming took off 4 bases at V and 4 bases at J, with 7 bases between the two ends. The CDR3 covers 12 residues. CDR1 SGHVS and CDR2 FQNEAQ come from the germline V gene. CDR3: CASSYRATEAFF. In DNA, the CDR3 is TGTGCCAGCAGCTACAGAGCCACTGAAGCTTTCTTT. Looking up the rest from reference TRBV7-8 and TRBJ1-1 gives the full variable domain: GAGVSQSPRYKVAKRGQDVALRCDPISGHVSLFWYQQALGQGPEFLTYFQNEAQLDKSGLPSDRFFAERPEGSVSTLKIQRTQQEDSAVYLCASSYRATEAFFGQGTRLTVV.

The CDR3 DNA reads as TGTGCCAGTCGACTAGGCCCCACCGGGGAGCTGTTTTTT. Translation: CASRLGPTGELFF. This sequence joins TRBV2 and TRBJ2-2, with D perhaps TRBD2 (6 bases). Germline assignment: CDR1 SNHLY and CDR2 FYNNEI. The CDR3 contains 13 residues. Trimming pared 9 bases from V and 4 bases from J, leaving 12 bases between.

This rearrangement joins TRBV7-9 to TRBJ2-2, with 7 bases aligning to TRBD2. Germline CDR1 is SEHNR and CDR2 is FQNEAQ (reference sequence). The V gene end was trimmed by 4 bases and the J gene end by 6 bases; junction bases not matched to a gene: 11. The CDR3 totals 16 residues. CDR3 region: CASSSKIRRGSGELFF. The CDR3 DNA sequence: TGTGCCAGCAGCTCGAAAATCCGGCGGGGGTCCGGGGAGCTGTTTTTT.

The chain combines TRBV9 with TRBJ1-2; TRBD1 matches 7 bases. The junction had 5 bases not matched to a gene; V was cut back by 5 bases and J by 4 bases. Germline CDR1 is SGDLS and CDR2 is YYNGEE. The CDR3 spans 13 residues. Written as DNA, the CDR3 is TGTGCCAGCAGGGACAGGAGTAGCTATGGCTACACCTTC. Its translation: CASRDRSSYGYTF. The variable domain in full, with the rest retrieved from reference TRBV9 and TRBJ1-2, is DSGVTQTPKHLITATGQRVTLRCSPRSGDLSVYWYQQSLDQGLQFLIQYYNGEERAKGNILERFSAQQFPDLHSELNLSSLELGDSALYFCASRDRSSYGYTFGSGTRLTVV.

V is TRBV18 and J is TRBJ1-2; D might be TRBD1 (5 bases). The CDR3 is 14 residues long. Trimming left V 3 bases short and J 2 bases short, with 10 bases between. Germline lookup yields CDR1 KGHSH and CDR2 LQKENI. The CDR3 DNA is TGTGCCAGCTCACCTTCCGCAGGGAACTATGGCTACACCTTC. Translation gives CASSPSAGNYGYTF. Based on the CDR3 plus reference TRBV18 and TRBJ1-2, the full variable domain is NAGVMQNPRHLVRRRGQEARLRCSPMKGHSHVYWYRQLPEEGLKFMVYLQKENIIDESGMPKERFSAEFPKEGPSILRIQQVVRGDSAAYFCASSPSAGNYGYTFGSGTRLTVV.

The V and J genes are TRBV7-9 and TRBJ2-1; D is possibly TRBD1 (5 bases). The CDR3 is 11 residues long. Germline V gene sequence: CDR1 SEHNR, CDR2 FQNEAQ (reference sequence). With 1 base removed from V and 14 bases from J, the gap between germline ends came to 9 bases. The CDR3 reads CASSLGGAEFF. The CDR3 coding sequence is TGTGCCAGCAGCTTAGGGGGCGCGGAGTTCTTC.

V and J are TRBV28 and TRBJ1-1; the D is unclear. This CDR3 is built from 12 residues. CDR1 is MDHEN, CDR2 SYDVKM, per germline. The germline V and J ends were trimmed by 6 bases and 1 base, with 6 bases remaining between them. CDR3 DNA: TGTGCCAGCAGGGCGGAGAACACTGAAGCTTTCTTT. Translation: CASRAENTEAFF. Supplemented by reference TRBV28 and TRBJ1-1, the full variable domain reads DVKVTQSSRYLVKRTGEKVFLECVQDMDHENMFWYRQDPGLGLRLIYFSYDVKMKEKGDIPEGYSVSREKKERFSLILESASTNQTSMYLCASRAENTEAFFGQGTRLTVV.

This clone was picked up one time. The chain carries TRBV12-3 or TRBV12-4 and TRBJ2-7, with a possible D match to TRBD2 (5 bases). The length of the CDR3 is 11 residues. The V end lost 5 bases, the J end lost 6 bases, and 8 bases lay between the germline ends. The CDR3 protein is CASSQRGEQYF. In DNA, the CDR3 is TGTGCCAGCAGTCAACGGGGCGAGCAGTACTTC.

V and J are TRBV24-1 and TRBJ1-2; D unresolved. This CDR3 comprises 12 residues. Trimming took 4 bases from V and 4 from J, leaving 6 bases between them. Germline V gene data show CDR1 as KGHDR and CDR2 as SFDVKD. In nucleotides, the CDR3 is TGTGCCACCAGTGACTCTCTCTATGGCTACACCTTC. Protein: CATSDSLYGYTF.

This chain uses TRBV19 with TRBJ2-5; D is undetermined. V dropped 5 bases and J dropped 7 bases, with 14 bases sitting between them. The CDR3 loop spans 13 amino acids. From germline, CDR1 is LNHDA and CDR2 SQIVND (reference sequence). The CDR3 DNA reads TGTGCCAGTAGTTCCGGCAGGTTGGTGACCCAGTACTTC. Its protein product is CASSSGRLVTQYF.

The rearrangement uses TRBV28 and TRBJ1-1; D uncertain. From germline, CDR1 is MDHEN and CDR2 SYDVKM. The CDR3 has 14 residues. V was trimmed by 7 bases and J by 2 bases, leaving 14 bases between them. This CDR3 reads CASTPGGSNTEAFF. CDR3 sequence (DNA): TGTGCCAGCACCCCGGGAGGTTCTAACACTGAAGCTTTCTTT.

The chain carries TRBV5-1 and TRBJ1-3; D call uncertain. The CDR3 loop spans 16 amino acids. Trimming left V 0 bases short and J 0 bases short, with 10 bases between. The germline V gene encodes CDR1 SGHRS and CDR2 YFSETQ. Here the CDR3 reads CASSLAAAASGNTIYF. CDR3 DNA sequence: TGCGCCAGCAGCTTGGCGGCGGCCGCCTCTGGAAACACCATATATTTT.

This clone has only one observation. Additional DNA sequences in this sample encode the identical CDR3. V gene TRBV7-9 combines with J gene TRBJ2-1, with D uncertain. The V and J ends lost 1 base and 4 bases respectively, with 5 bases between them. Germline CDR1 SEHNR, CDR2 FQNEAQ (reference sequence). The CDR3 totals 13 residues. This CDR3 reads CASSLDGYNEQFF. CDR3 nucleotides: TGTGCCAGCAGCTTAGACGGTTACAATGAGCAGTTCTTC. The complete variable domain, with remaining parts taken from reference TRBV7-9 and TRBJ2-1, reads DTGVSQNPRHKITKRGQNVTFRCDPISEHNRLYWYRQTLGQGPEFLTYFQNEAQLEKSRLLSDRFSAERPKGSFSTLEIQRTEQGDSAMYLCASSLDGYNEQFFGPGTRLTVL.